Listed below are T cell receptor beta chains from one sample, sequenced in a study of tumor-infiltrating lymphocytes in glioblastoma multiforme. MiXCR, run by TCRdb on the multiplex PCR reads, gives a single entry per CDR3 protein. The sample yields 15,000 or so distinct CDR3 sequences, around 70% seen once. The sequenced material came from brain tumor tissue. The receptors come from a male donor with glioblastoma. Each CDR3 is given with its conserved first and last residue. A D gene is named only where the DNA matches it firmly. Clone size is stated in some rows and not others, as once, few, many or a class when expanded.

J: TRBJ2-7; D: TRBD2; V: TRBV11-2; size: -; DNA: TGTGTCAACAGCTTACTAGCGGGAGAATACGATCAGTACTTC; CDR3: CVNSLLAGEYDQYF
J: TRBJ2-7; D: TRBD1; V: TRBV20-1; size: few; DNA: TGCAGTGCCACTGACAGGGGGCACGAGCAGTACTTC; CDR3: CSATDRGHEQYF
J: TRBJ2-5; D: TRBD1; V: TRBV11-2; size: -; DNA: TGTGCCAGCAGCATACTCCGGGACAGTCTCAAAGAGACCCAGTACTTC; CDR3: CASSILRDSLKETQYF
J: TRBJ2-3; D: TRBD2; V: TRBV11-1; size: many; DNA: TGTGCCAGCAGCTTAGGACTAGCGGGGAGCACAGATACGCAGTATTTT; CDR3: CASSLGLAGSTDTQYF
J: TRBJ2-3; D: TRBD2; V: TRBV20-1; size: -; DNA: TGCTGTGCTAGTCGCCCCGGATTACCGGGAGGGCCGAGTAGCACAGATACGCAGTATTTT; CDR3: CCASRPGLPGGPSSTDTQYF
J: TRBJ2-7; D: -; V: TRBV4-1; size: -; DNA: TGCGCCAGCAGCCAAGTAGTGGCCTACGAGCAGTACTTC; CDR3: CASSQVVAYEQYF
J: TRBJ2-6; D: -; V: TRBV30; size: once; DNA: TGTGCCTGTATAGGGTGCTCTGGGGCCAAAGCCCTGACTTTC; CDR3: CACIGCSGAKALTF
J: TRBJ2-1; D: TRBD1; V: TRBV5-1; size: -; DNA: TGCGCCAGCAGCTTAGGGACAGGGGTCTACGATGAGCAGTTCTTC; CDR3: CASSLGTGVYDEQFF
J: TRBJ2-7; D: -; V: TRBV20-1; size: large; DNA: TGCAGTGCTAGAGAAGGGACTTCGGAGGGTTACGAGCAGTACTTC; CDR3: CSAREGTSEGYEQYF
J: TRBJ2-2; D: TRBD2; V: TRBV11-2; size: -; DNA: TGTGCCAGCACGGGGATGGGTGCGGGAGTCCCCAGGGAGCTGTTTTTC; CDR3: CASTGMGAGVPRELFF
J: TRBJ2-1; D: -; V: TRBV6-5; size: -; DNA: TGTACCAGCAGCTACGGGCCGGGCTTCGGTGGGCAGTTCTTC; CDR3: CTSSYGPGFGGQFF
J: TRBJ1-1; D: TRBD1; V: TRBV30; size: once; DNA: TGTGCCTGGAGTGCCGGGACAGGCTTTACCAGCACTGAAGCTTTCTTT; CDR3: CAWSAGTGFTSTEAFF
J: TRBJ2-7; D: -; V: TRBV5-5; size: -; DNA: TGTGCCAGCAGCCGTACGGACAGAAATTCCTACGAGCAGTACTTC; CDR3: CASSRTDRNSYEQYF
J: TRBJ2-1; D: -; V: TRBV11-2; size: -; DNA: TGTGCCAGCAGCTCCGATCTAAACAGGGAGCAGTTCTTC; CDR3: CASSSDLNREQFF
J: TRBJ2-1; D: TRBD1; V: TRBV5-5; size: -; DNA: TGTGCCAGCAGCTTGGCCGGTAACAGGGGTCCCTACGATGAGCAGTTCTTC; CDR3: CASSLAGNRGPYDEQFF
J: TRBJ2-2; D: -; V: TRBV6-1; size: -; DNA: TGTGCCAGCAGTGAATTCCCTCCCGAAACGAACACCGGGGAGCTGTTTTTT; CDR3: CASSEFPPETNTGELFF
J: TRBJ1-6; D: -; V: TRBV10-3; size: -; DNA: TGTGCCATCAGGTCGTCCGGGGGTTGGGATTCACCCCTCCACTTT; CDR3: CAIRSSGGWDSPLHF
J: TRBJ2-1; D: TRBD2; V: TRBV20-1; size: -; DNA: TGCAGTGCTAGTCGACCAGGACTAGCTGGAATGAATGAGCAGCTCTTC; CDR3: CSASRPGLAGMNEQLF
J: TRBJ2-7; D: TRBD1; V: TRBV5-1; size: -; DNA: TGCGCCAGCAGCTTGGCCCCCGACAGGGGCGAGCAGTACTTC; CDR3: CASSLAPDRGEQYF
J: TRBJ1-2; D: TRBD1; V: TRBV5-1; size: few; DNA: TGCGCCAGCAGCCCGGGACAGGGTGGCGGCTACACCTTC; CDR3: CASSPGQGGGYTF
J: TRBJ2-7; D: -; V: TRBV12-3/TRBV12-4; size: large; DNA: TGTGCCAGCAGTTTACAGCCTGGCGAGCAGTACTTC; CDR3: CASSLQPGEQYF
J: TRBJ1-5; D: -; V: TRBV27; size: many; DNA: TGTGCCAGCAGCCCAGGCTGGAGTCAGCCCCAGCATTTT; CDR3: CASSPGWSQPQHF
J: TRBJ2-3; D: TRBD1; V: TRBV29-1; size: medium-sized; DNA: TGCAGCGTCCTCCGGGACAGGGGGTCAGATACGCAGTATTTT; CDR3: CSVLRDRGSDTQYF
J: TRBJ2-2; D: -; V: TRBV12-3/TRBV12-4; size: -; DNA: TGTGCCAGCAGTTTAACGAACACCGGGGAGCTGTTTTTT; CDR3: CASSLTNTGELFF
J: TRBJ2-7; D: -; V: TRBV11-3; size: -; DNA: TGTGCCAGCAGTTCTATTGCCTACGAGCAGTACTTC; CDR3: CASSSIAYEQYF
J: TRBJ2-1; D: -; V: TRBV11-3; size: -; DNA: TGTACCAGCAGCCCCCTGAACACCTACAATGAGCAGTTCTTC; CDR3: CTSSPLNTYNEQFF
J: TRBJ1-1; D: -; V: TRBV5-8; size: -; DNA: TGTGCCAGCAGCTTTAGGGCTGATTGGGTGAACACTGATGCTATCTTT; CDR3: CASSFRADWVNTDAIF
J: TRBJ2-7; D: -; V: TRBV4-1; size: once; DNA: TGCGCCAGCAGCCAGGACCTGATGGGGTCCCAGCAGTACTTC; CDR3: CASSQDLMGSQQYF